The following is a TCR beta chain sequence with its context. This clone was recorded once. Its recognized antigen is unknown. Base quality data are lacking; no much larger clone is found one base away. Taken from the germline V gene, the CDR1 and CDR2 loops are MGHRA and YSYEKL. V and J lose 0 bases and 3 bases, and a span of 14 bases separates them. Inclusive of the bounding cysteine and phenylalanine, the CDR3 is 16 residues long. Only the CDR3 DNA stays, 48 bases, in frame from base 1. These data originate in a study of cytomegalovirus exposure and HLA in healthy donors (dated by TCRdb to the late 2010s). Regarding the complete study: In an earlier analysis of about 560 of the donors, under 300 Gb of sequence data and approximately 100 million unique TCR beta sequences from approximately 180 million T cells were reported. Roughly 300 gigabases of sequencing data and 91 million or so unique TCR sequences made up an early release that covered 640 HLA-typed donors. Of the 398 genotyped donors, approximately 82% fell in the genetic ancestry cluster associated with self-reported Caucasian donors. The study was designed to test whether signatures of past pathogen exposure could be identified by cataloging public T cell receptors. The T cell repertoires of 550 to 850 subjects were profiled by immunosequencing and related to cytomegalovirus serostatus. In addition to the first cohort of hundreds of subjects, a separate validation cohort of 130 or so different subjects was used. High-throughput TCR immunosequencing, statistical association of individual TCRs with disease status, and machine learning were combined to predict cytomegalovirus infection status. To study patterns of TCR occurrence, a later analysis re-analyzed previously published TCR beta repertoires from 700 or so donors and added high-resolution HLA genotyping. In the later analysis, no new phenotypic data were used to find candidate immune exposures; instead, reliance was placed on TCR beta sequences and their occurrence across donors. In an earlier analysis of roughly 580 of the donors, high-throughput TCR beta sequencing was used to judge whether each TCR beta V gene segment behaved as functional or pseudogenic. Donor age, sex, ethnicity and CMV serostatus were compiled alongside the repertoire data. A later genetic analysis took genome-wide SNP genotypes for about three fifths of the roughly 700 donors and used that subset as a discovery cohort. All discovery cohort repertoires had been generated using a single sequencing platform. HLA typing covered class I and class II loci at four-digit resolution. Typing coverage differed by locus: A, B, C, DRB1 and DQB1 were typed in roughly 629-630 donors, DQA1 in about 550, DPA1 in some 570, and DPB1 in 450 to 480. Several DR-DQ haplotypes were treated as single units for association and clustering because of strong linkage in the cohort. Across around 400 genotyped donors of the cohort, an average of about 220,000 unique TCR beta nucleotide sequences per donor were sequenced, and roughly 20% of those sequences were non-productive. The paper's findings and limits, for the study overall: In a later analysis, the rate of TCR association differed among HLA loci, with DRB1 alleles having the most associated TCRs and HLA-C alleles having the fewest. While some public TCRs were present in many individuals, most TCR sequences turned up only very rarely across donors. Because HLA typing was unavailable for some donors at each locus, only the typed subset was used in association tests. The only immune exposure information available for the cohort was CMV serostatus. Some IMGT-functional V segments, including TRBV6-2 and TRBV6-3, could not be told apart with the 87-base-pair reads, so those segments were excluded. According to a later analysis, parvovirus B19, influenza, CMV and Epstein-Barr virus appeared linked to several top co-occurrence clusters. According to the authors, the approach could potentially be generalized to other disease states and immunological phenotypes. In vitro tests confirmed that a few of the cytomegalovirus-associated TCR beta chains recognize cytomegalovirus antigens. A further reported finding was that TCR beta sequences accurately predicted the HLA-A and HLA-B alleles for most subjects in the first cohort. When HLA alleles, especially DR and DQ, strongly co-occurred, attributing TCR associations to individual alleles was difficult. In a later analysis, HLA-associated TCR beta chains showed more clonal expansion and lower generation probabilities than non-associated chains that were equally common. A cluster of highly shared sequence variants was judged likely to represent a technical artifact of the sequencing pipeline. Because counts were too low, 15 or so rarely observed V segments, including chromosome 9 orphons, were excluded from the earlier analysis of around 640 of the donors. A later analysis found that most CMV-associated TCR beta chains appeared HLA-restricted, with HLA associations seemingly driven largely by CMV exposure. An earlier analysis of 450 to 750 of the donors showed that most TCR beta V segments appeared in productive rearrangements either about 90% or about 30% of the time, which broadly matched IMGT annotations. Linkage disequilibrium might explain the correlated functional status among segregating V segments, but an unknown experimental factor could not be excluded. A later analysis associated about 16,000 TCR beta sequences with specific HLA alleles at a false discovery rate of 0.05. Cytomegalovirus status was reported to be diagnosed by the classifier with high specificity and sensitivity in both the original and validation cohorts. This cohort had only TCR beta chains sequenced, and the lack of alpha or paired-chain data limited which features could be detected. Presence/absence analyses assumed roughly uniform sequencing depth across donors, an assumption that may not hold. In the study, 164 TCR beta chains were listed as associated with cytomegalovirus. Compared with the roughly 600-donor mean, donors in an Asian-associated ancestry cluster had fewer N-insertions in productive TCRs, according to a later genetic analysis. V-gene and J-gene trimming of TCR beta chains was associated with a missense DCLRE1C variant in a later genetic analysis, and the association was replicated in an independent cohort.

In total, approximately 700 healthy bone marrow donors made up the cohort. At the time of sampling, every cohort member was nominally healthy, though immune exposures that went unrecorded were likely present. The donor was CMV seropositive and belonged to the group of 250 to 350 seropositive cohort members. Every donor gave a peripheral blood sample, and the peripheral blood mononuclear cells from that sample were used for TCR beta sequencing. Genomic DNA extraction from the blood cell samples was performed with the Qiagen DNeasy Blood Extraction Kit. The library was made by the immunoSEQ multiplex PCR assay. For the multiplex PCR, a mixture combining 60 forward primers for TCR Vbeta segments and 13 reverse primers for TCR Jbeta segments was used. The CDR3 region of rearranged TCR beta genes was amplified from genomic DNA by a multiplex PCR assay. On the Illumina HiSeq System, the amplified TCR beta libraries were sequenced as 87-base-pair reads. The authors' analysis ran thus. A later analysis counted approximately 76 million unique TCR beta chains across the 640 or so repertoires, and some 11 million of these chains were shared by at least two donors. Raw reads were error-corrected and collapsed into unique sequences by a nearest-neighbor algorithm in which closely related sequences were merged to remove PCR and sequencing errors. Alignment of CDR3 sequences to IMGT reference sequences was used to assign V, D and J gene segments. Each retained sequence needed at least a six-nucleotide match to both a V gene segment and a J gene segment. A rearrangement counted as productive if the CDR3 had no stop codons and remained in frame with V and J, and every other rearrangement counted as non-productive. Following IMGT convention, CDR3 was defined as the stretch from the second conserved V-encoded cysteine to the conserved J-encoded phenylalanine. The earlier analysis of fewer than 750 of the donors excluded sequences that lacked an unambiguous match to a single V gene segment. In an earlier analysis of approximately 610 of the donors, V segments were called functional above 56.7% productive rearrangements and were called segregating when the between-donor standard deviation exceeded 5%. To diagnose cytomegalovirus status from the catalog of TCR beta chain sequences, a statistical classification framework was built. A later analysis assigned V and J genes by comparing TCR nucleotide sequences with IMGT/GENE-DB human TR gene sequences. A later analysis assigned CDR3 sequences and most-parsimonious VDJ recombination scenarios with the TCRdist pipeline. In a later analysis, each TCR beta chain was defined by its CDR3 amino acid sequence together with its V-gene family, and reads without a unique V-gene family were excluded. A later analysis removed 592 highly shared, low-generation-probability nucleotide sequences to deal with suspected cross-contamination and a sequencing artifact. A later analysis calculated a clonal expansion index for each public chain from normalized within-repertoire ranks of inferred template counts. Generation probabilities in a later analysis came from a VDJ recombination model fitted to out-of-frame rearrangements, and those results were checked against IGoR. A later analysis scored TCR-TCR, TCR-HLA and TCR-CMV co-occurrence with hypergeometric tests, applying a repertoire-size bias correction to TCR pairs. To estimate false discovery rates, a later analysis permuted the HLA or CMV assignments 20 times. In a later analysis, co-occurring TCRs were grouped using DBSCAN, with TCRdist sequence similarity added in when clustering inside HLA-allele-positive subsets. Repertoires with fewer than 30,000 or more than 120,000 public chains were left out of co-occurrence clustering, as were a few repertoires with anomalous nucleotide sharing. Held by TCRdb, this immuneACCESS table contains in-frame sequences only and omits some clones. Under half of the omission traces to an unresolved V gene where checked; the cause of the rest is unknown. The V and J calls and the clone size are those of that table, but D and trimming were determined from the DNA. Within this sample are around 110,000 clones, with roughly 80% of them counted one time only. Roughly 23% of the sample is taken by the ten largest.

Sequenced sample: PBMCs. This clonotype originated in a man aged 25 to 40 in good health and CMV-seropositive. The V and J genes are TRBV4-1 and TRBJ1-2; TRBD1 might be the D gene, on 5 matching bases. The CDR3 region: CASSQDRVAGHYGYTF. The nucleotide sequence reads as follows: TGCGCCAGCAGCCAAGATAGGGTTGCGGGGCACTATGGCTACACCTTC.